The source of this T cell receptor beta chain is a study of vaccination and CD4 T cells after COVID-19. Study summary: The peptides that stimulated the cells were overlapping spike peptides from SARS-CoV-2, HCoV-NL63, HCoV-OC43 and HCoV-229E. Study results and limitations: SARS-CoV-2-reactive clonotypes showed a nonsignificant median rise from about 22 to 38.

Treatment described: approximately nine-day PBMC culture with coronavirus spike peptide pools or control peptides (ViraFEST assay). Germline V gives CDR1 KGHSH, CDR2 LQKENI. Trimming took off 2 bases at V and 1 base at J, with 8 bases between the two ends. The CDR3 extends over 14 amino acids. An Oncomine TCR Beta short-read assay was used to sequence the DNA from cultured CD4+ T cells. TCRdb processed the PCR reads anew with MiXCR; each CDR3 protein has one entry. Of roughly 19,000 distinct CDR3 sequences detected, more than 50% appear once; the ten largest clones hold 6% to 8.5%. On this clonotype itself: The antigen is not known.

V gene TRBV18 combines with J gene TRBJ2-5; D call uncertain. Here the sequenced sample was CD4+ T cells from blood, cultured in vitro, taken before SARS-CoV-2 vaccination. This clonotype was obtained from a human donor who had recovered from COVID-19. DNA for the CDR3: TGTGCCAGCTCACCATGGGCGGCCCAAGAGACCCAGTACTTC. Its protein product is CASSPWAAQETQYF.